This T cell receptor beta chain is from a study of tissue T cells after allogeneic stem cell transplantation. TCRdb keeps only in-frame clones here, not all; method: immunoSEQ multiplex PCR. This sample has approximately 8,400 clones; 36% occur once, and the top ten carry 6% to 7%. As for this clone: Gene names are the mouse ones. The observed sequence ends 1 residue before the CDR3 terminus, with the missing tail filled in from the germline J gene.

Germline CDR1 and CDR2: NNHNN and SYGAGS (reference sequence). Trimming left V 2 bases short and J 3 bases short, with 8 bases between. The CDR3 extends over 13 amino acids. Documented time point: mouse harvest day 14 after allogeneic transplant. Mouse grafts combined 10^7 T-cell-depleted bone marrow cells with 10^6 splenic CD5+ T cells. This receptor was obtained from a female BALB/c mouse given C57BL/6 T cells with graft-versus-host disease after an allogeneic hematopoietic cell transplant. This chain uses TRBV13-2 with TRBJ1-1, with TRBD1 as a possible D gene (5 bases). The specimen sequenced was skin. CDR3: CASGDRDDTEVFF. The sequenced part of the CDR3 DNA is TGTGCCAGCGGTGACAGGGATGACACAGAAGTCTTC.